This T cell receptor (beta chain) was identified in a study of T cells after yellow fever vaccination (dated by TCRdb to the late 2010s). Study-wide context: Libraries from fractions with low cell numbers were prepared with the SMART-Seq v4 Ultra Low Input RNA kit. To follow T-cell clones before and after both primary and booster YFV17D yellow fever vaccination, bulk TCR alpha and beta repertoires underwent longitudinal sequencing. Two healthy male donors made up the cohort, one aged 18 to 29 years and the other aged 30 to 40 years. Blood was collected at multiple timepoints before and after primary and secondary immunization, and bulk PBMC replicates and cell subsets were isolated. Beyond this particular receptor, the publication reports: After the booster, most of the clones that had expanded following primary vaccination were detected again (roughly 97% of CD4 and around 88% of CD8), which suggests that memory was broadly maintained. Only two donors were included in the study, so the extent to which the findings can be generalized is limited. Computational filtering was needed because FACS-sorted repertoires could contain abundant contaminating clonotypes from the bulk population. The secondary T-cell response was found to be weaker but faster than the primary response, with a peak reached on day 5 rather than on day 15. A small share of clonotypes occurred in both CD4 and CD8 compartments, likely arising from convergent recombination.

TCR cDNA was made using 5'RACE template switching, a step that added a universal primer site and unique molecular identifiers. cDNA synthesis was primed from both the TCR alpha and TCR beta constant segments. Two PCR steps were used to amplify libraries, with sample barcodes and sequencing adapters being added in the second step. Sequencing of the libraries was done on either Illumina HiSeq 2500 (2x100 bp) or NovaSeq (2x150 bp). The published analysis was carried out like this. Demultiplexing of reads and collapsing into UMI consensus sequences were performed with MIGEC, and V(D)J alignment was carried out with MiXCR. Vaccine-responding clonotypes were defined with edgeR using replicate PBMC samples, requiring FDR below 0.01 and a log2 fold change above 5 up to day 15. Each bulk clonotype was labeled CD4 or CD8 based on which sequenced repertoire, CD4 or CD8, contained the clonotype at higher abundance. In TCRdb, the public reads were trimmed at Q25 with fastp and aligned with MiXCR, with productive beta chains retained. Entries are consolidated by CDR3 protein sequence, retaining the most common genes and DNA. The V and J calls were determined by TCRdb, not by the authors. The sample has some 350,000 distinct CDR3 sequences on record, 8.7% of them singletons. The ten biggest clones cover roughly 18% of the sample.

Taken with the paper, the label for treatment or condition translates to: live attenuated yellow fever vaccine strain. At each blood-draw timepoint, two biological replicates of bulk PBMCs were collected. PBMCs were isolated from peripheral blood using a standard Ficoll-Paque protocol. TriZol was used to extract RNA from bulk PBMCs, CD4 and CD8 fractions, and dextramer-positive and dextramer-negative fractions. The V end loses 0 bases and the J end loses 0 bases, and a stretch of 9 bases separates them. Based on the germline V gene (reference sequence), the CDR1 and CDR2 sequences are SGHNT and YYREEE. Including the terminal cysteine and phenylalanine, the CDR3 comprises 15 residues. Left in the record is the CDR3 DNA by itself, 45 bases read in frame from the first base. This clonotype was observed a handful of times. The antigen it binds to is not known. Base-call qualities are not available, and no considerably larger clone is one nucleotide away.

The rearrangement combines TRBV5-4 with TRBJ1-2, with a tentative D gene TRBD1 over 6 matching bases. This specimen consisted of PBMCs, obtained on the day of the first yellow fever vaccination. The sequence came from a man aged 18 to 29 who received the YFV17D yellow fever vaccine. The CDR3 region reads CASSLGGLTNYGYTF. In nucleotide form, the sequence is TGTGCCAGCAGCTTGGGGGGGCTGACTAACTATGGCTACACCTTC.